This TCR beta chain appears in the sequencing data of a study of persistence of HIV-infected CD4 T cells. Study-wide results and limits: Rare CMV-responding cells carrying HIV-1 proviruses were not analyzed separately for TCR. TCRbeta richness was lower in CMV- and Gag-responding cells than in anti-CD3/anti-CD28-responding cells. Proviral oligoclonality tracked with TCR oligoclonality within the same sorted cells.

Cells were stimulated nonspecifically with anti-CD3/anti-CD28 magnetic beads. Sorting of responding CD4+ T cells relied on upregulated CD40 ligand together with CD69. Anti-CD28/CD49d costimulation, CD40-blocking antibody and enfuvirtide were given to CD8-depleted PBMCs for less than 20 hours. V lost 4 bases, J lost 0 bases, and 17 bases lay in between. Germline V gene data show CDR1 as SGHTS and CDR2 as YDEGEE. The length of the CDR3 is 16 residues. With respect to this clone: Its antigen is unknown.

The libraries were made with immunoSEQ version 4 in survey mode. Method: immunoSEQ multiplex PCR; TCRdb's copy keeps in-frame clones and lacks some. The profile shows about 45,000 clones, approximately 90% of them singletons. The chain combines TRBV5-8 with TRBJ2-7; D not certain. The source was CD4+ T cells sorted from PBMCs after approximately 19-hour stimulation, collected from a patient who received antiretroviral therapy. The TCR was taken from an adult woman with HIV who was CMV-seropositive. The CDR3: CASSPKGLGPSYEQYF. Here the CDR3 DNA reads TGTGCCAGCAGCCCAAAGGGTCTGGGCCCCTCCTACGAGCAGTACTTC.